This is a list of T cell receptor beta chains from one sample in a study of T-cell memory formation after mild COVID-19. TCRdb used MiXCR to reprocess the 5' RACE reads, holding one entry per CDR3 protein. The sample includes over 450,000 distinct CDR3 sequences, roughly 20% of them seen just once. Sequenced: PBMCs or a T cell subset sorted from them (not recorded which). These receptors were obtained from an adult woman who had mild COVID-19 (a few samples of this study predate the infection). Cell type and time point are not known. The CDR3 runs from the conserved cysteine through the conserved F or W. D genes are given only for firm matches. Clone size is stated in some rows and not others, as once, few, many or a class when expanded.

D gene	V gene	clone size	J gene	CDR3 protein	CDR3 DNA
NA	TRBV20-1	NA	TRBJ2-3	CSAAIGDTQYF	TGCAGTGCTGCTATAGGCGATACGCAGTATTTT
NA	TRBV29-1	few	TRBJ2-7	CSVTSAHEQYF	TGCAGCGTCACTAGTGCCCACGAGCAGTACTTC
NA	TRBV5-1	NA	TRBJ2-1	CASSSEQAAFF	TGCGCCAGCAGCTCGGAGCAAGCAGCGTTCTTC
NA	TRBV6-5	NA	TRBJ1-4	CASSTGRPNEKLFF	TGTGCCAGCAGTACCGGACGGCCTAATGAAAAACTGTTTTTT
NA	TRBV7-9	few	TRBJ2-4	CASSAATGAKNIQYF	TGTGCCAGCAGCGCCGCTACAGGGGCCAAAAACATTCAGTACTTC
NA	TRBV2	NA	TRBJ1-3	CASGARGAGNTIYF	TGTGCCAGCGGGGCCAGGGGAGCTGGAAACACCATATATTTT
TRBD1	TRBV12-3/TRBV12-4	NA	TRBJ2-7	CASSGPTGIEQYF	TGTGCCAGCAGCGGACCGACAGGGATCGAGCAGTACTTC
NA	TRBV12-2	NA	TRBJ2-3	CASRLGLAGADTQYF	TGTGCAAGTCGCTTGGGACTAGCGGGAGCAGATACGCAGTATTTT
TRBD1	TRBV2	NA	TRBJ2-1	CASSWTGKNEQFF	TGTGCCAGCAGTTGGACAGGGAAGAATGAGCAGTTCTTC
TRBD1	TRBV5-6	NA	TRBJ1-2	CASSLEGALGYTF	TGTGCCAGCAGCTTGGAGGGGGCGCTGGGCTACACCTTC
NA	TRBV20-1	NA	TRBJ2-2	CSANANTGELFF	TGCAGTGCTAACGCTAACACCGGGGAGCTGTTTTTT
NA	TRBV27	many	TRBJ2-7	CASSLSKPTLSSYEQYF	TGTGCCAGCAGTTTATCGAAGCCGACTCTGAGCTCCTACGAGCAGTACTTC
TRBD1	TRBV12-3/TRBV12-4	NA	TRBJ1-2	CASSFRDSVGYTF	TGTGCCAGCAGTTTCCGGGACAGTGTAGGCTACACCTTC
TRBD2	TRBV6-6	NA	TRBJ2-5	CASRLTSGGAAETQYF	TGTGCCAGCAGACTTACTAGCGGGGGGGCCGCGGAGACCCAGTACTTC
NA	TRBV7-2	few	TRBJ2-7	CASSYIGGDSYEQYF	TGTGCCAGCAGCTACATTGGAGGGGACTCCTACGAGCAGTACTTC
NA	TRBV5-1	many	TRBJ2-5	CASSLEPSEETQYF	TGCGCCAGCAGCTTGGAGCCGTCCGAGGAGACCCAGTACTTC
TRBD2	TRBV20-1	NA	TRBJ2-3	CSARVGLAGASTDTQYF	TGCAGTGCTAGAGTGGGACTAGCGGGAGCGAGCACAGATACGCAGTATTTT
TRBD2	TRBV5-1	NA	TRBJ2-3	CASSSSGGGRTDTQYF	TGCGCCAGCAGCTCCTCTGGCGGGGGGCGCACAGATACGCAGTATTTT
NA	TRBV6-6	few	TRBJ1-1	CASKGWNTEAFF	TGTGCCAGCAAGGGATGGAACACTGAAGCTTTCTTT
NA	TRBV5-6	NA	TRBJ2-7	CASSRQFPYEQYF	TGTGCCAGCAGCCGGCAGTTTCCCTACGAGCAGTACTTC
NA	TRBV12-3/TRBV12-4	few	TRBJ1-1	CASSLGFGGGNTEAFF	TGTGCCAGCAGTTTAGGGTTCGGGGGGGGGAACACTGAAGCTTTCTTT
TRBD1	TRBV19	NA	TRBJ2-2	CASLRDRGNTGELFF	TGTGCCAGTCTCCGGGACAGGGGAAACACCGGGGAGCTGTTTTTT
TRBD2	TRBV4-1	NA	TRBJ2-7	CASSPILTSGADYEQYF	TGCGCCAGCAGCCCGATCTTGACTAGCGGGGCCGACTACGAGCAGTACTTC
NA	TRBV5-6	NA	TRBJ2-1	CASSWPGVFNEQFF	TGTGCCAGCAGCTGGCCAGGCGTATTCAATGAGCAGTTCTTC
NA	TRBV9	few	TRBJ2-1	CASSIQIGGNEQFF	TGTGCCAGCAGCATTCAAATCGGAGGGAATGAGCAGTTCTTC
NA	TRBV19	few	TRBJ2-7	CASSINYQGGEQYF	TGTGCCAGTAGTATCAACTATCAGGGGGGTGAGCAGTACTTC
NA	TRBV5-1	few	TRBJ2-1	CASSPVDSWGNEQFF	TGCGCCAGCAGCCCGGTCGATTCATGGGGTAATGAGCAGTTCTTC
NA	TRBV15	NA	TRBJ2-5	CATSRHEETQYF	TGTGCCACCAGCAGGCACGAAGAGACCCAGTACTTC
TRBD1	TRBV7-9	NA	TRBJ1-2	CASSLQGDRYTF	TGTGCCAGCAGCTTACAGGGGGATCGCTACACCTTC
TRBD2	TRBV20-1	NA	TRBJ2-3	CSARAGTSGAASTDTQYF	TGCAGTGCTAGAGCCGGGACTAGCGGGGCCGCAAGCACAGATACGCAGTATTTT
TRBD1	TRBV5-6	few	TRBJ2-1	CASSQRGQGIYEQFF	TGTGCCAGCAGCCAACGGGGACAGGGTATCTATGAGCAGTTCTTC
NA	TRBV29-1	NA	TRBJ2-7	CSVQSDRTYEQYF	TGCAGCGTTCAATCCGACAGGACCTACGAGCAGTACTTC
TRBD1	TRBV6-2/TRBV6-3	NA	TRBJ1-1	CASINGRQGTGFLMNTEAFF	TGTGCCAGCATCAACGGGAGACAGGGTACGGGTTTTTTGATGAACACTGAAGCTTTCTTT
TRBD1	TRBV7-2	many	TRBJ2-7	CASRRQTGELGYEQYF	TGTGCCAGCAGACGACAGACAGGGGAGCTTGGCTACGAGCAGTACTTC
NA	TRBV21-1	NA	TRBJ2-1	CASSKARWTSDNEQFF	TGTGCCAGCAGCAAAGCCCGATGGACTAGCGACAATGAGCAGTTCTTC
NA	TRBV20-1	NA	TRBJ1-5	CSARDPVSDRGIDQPQHF	TGCAGTGCTAGAGATCCAGTCAGCGATCGAGGTATAGATCAGCCCCAGCATTTT
TRBD2	TRBV12-3/TRBV12-4	many	TRBJ2-1	CASSLKTSGRPNEQFF	TGTGCCAGCAGTTTAAAAACTAGCGGGAGACCCAATGAGCAGTTCTTC
NA	TRBV19	NA	TRBJ2-3	CASKVGFATDTQYF	TGTGCCAGTAAAGTGGGATTCGCCACAGATACGCAGTATTTT
NA	TRBV5-1	many	TRBJ2-3	CASSLGTVSSTDTQYF	TGCGCCAGCAGCTTGGGGACAGTGTCGAGCACAGATACGCAGTATTTT
TRBD2	TRBV6-1	few	TRBJ2-5	CASGAMSGGQETQYF	TGTGCCAGCGGCGCCATGAGCGGGGGGCAAGAGACCCAGTACTTC
NA	TRBV7-8	few	TRBJ1-2	CASSPVPRGDYGYTF	TGTGCCAGCAGCCCAGTTCCCAGGGGCGACTATGGCTACACCTTC
NA	TRBV19	many	TRBJ2-3	CASSPSSESDTQYF	TGTGCCAGTAGTCCCAGCTCAGAGTCAGATACGCAGTATTTT
NA	TRBV28	NA	TRBJ2-7	CASHTTGTASYEQYF	TGTGCCAGCCATACAACCGGGACGGCTTCCTACGAGCAGTACTTC
NA	TRBV5-1	NA	TRBJ2-4	CASSPGQVKNIQYF	TGCGCCAGCAGCCCCGGACAAGTCAAAAACATTCAGTACTTC
NA	TRBV6-1	NA	TRBJ2-7	CASSEEGGAIYEQYF	TGTGCCAGCAGTGAAGAGGGGGGCGCAATCTACGAGCAGTACTTC
TRBD1	TRBV7-8	many	TRBJ2-7	CASSRDRGEQYF	TGTGCCAGCAGCCGTGACAGGGGCGAGCAGTACTTC
NA	TRBV7-8	many	TRBJ2-4	CASSYPDSLAKNIQYF	TGTGCCAGCAGTTATCCAGACTCCCTAGCCAAAAACATTCAGTACTTC
NA	TRBV4-3	many	TRBJ2-7	CASSQVVLGEQYF	TGCGCCAGCAGCCAAGTTGTTCTTGGCGAGCAGTACTTC
TRBD1	TRBV20-1	few	TRBJ1-6	CSAIDRGSSPLHF	TGCAGTGCAATTGACAGGGGAAGTTCACCCCTCCACTTT
NA	TRBV12-3/TRBV12-4	NA	TRBJ1-4	CASSLTGNLFF	TGTGCCAGCAGTCTTACAGGGAATCTGTTTTTT
NA	TRBV4-1	few	TRBJ1-2	CASSQDGDGSFGGYTF	TGCGCCAGCAGCCAAGATGGCGACGGGTCCTTCGGTGGCTACACCTTC
NA	TRBV24-1	NA	TRBJ1-1	CATRKTGSPEAFF	TGTGCCACCAGGAAGACGGGGAGCCCTGAAGCTTTCTTT
NA	TRBV7-9	few	TRBJ2-1	CASSQDSSYNEQFF	TGTGCCAGCAGCCAAGACAGTTCCTACAATGAGCAGTTCTTC
TRBD2	TRBV7-8	few	TRBJ2-3	CASSPHLAGGATDTQYF	TGTGCCAGCAGCCCCCATCTAGCGGGAGGTGCGACAGATACGCAGTATTTT